These 14 T cell receptor beta chains were all obtained from the same sample, sequenced in a study of T cells in Graves' hyperthyroidism and ophthalmopathy (dated by TCRdb to 2018 to 2020). The protocol used for the library was multiplex PCR. Data came from an Illumina HiSeq 2000. The TCR beta CDR3 regions were amplified from RNA transcripts. For the first round of RT-PCR on the TCR CDR3, the HTBI primer set was used together with the Qiagen OneStep RT-PCR kit. TCRdb ran its own pipeline on the public reads, namely fastp trimming at Q25 and MiXCR clone calling, and kept in-frame beta chains. Every distinct CDR3 protein forms one entry, paired with its most common genes and DNA. The sample table holds fewer than 450,000 distinct CDR3 sequences, of which 13% to 15% were seen once. Roughly 19% of the sample is taken by the ten largest. Sequenced sample: blood. These receptors originate from a woman between 55 and 75 years old with Graves' ophthalmopathy.

The gene calls are TRBV13 and TRBJ2-7, with D unresolved. From germline, CDR1 is PRHDT and CDR2 FYEKMQ (reference sequence). The CDR3 is made up of 16 amino acids. The V end was cut by 2 bases, the J end by 1 base, with 15 bases between. The CDR3, as DNA: TGTGCCAGCAGCTTAAGGATGGACGAATTTTCCTACGAGCAGTACTTC. It is translated as CASSLRMDEFSYEQYF.

This clonotype was picked up many times. The V and J genes are TRBV5-1 and TRBJ2-1; maybe TRBD2 (5 bases). V was pared by 5 bases and J by 3 bases, with 12 bases between. This CDR3 region has 14 residues. Per the germline V gene, CDR1 is SGHRS and CDR2 is YFSETQ. CDR3 in amino acids: CASRRELGYNEQFF. The CDR3 region has the DNA TGCGCCAGCAGGAGGGAGTTGGGCTACAATGAGCAGTTCTTC.

The CDR3 region has the DNA TGCGCCAGCAGCTTGTCTCCTCTAGCGGGAGGGTACAATGAGCAGTTCTTC. Protein product: CASSLSPLAGGYNEQFF. The chain uses TRBV5-1 and TRBJ2-1; TRBD2 agrees at 12 bases. The germline V gene encodes CDR1 SGHRS and CDR2 YFSETQ. There are 17 residues in the CDR3. The J segment lost 4 bases and the V segment lost 1 base, leaving 6 bases of the junction unmatched.

This clonotype came up many times. The chain has TRBV3-1 and TRBJ2-3; TRBD2 agrees at 14 bases. V was pared by 4 bases and J by 2 bases, with 8 bases of the junction left unmatched. The germline V gene encodes CDR1 LGHDT and CDR2 YNNKEL (reference sequence). The CDR3 has 18 residues. The CDR3 nucleotides read TGTGCCAGCAGCCCAGAGGGACTAGCGGGAGTCCACACAGATACGCAGTATTTT. Protein product: CASSPEGLAGVHTDTQYF.

This clonotype was picked up many times. This chain uses TRBV7-2 with TRBJ2-5, with TRBD1 identical over 8 bases. The CDR3 is 14 amino acids. Germline V CDR1 and CDR2: SGHTA, FQGNSA. J lost 5 bases, V lost 3 bases, and 5 bases had no gene match. In DNA, the CDR3 is TGTGCCAGCAGCTTCGACAGGGGTGGCGAGACCCAGTACTTC. Protein sequence: CASSFDRGGETQYF.

This clonotype has ten or more counts. V usage is TRBV20-1 and J usage is TRBJ2-1; TRBD1 aligns across 7 bases. The trim removed 0 bases at V and 6 bases at J, leaving 11 bases unmatched. The germline gives CDR1 DFQATT, CDR2 SNEGSKA (reference sequence). The CDR3 sequence is 16 residues long. The CDR3 reads CSARDPLQTGFNEQFF. The CDR3 DNA reads TGCAGTGCTAGAGATCCCTTACAGACAGGGTTCAATGAGCAGTTCTTC.

The table lists this clonotype with many counts. The chain combines TRBV28 with TRBJ2-3; 9 bases are shared with TRBD2. The CDR3 has 14 amino acids. Germline V gene sequence: CDR1 MDHEN, CDR2 SYDVKM. The junction had 2 bases not matched to a gene; V was cut back by 7 bases and J by 0 bases. Written as DNA, the CDR3 is TGTGCCAGCAAAACTAGCGGGAGCACAGATACGCAGTATTTT. It is translated as CASKTSGSTDTQYF.

This clonotype was seen at least ten times. V and J are TRBV28 and TRBJ2-7, with 11 bases fitting TRBD2. Germline CDR1 is MDHEN and CDR2 is SYDVKM. V lost 5 bases to trimming and J lost 1 base; unmatched junction nucleotides: 7. The CDR3 loop spans 16 amino acids. CDR3: CASSVTGTSGSYEQYF. The CDR3 nucleotides read TGTGCCAGCAGTGTAACCGGGACTAGCGGTTCCTACGAGCAGTACTTC.

The CDR3 region has the DNA TGTGCCAGTACCTGGACAGGGGTCGTTCAGCCCCAGCATTTT. Residues: CASTWTGVVQPQHF. The rearrangement links TRBV19 to TRBJ1-5, with 9 positions matching TRBD1. The CDR3 is 14 amino acids. V lost 7 bases, J lost 6 bases, and 7 bases stayed unmatched. Germline V lookup: CDR1 LNHDA, CDR2 SQIVND (reference sequence).

The chain employs TRBV10-2 and TRBJ1-2; D unclear. Germline-derived CDR1 and CDR2 are WSHSY and SAAADI. The CDR3 contains 15 residues. The ends were cut back, 0 bases at V and 4 bases at J, with 12 bases in the middle. The CDR3 loop reads CASSESSQNSYGYTF. The CDR3 bases are TGCGCCAGCAGTGAGTCGAGCCAAAATTCCTATGGCTACACCTTC.

This rearrangement joins TRBV7-9 to TRBJ2-7, with 10 bases fitting TRBD1. Trimming took 5 bases from V and 2 from J; bases not matched to a gene: 6. Germline loops: CDR1 SEHNR, CDR2 FQNEAQ (reference sequence). The CDR3 is made up of 15 amino acids. CDR3: CASSLRDRGAYEQYF. CDR3 DNA: TGTGCCAGCAGCCTCCGGGACAGGGGAGCCTACGAGCAGTACTTC.

This clonotype was counted ten times or more. The chain carries TRBV28 and TRBJ1-5, with 7 bases fitting TRBD1. The CDR3 covers 15 residues. The J segment lost 6 bases and the V segment lost 7 bases, leaving 12 bases of the junction unmatched. The germline V gene has CDR1 MDHEN and CDR2 SYDVKM. The CDR3 spells CASKPPTGTGQPQHF. The CDR3 DNA reads as TGTGCCAGCAAACCGCCGACAGGGACCGGTCAGCCCCAGCATTTT.

This clonotype was seen many times. V usage is TRBV28 and J usage is TRBJ2-1; D remains ambiguous. Trimming pared 7 bases from V and 4 bases from J, leaving 11 bases between. The CDR3 loop spans 13 amino acids. Germline V gene lookup returns CDR1 MDHEN and CDR2 SYDVKM. The CDR3 sequence: CASTDSIYNEQFF. The CDR3 coding sequence is TGTGCCAGCACCGACTCCATTTACAATGAGCAGTTCTTC.

The table lists this clonotype with many counts. V gene TRBV18 combines with J gene TRBJ1-4, with unresolved D. V was pared by 5 bases and J by 5 bases, with 15 bases between. The CDR3 is 15 residues long. Germline assignment: CDR1 KGHSH and CDR2 LQKENI. The CDR3 loop reads CASSVTQLNNEKLFF. The CDR3 DNA sequence: TGTGCCAGCTCAGTTACACAGCTGAACAATGAAAAACTGTTTTTT.